This is a list of T cell receptor beta chains from one sample in a study of CD8 T cells in ankylosing spondylitis. TCRdb redid the calling of the 5' RACE reads with MiXCR, one entry per CDR3 protein. Among 30,000 to 45,000 distinct CDR3 sequences listed, roughly 13% were seen once. The sequenced sample consisted of synovial fluid, either unsorted or a sorted T cell fraction (not recorded which). The receptors were sampled from a male donor with ankylosing spondylitis. CDR3s include the opening cysteine and the closing phenylalanine or tryptophan. Fields, in order: CDR3 length, clone size, D gene, J gene, V gene, CDR3 protein, CDR3 DNA. The D gene is left open where the match is weak. Clone size is shown for a subset of rows, as once, few, many or a class of expanded clone.

12	few	NA	TRBJ1-1	TRBV6-1	CASSGGVTEAFF	TGTGCCAGCAGTGGAGGGGTCACTGAAGCTTTCTTT
10	many	NA	TRBJ2-7	TRBV9	CASVGTEQYF	TGTGCCAGCGTGGGAACCGAGCAGTACTTC
14	many	NA	TRBJ1-6	TRBV20-1	CSARSPTGASPLHF	TGCAGTGCTAGATCGCCGACAGGTGCTTCACCCCTCCACTTT
14	NA	NA	TRBJ2-7	TRBV14	CASSQRGATYEQYF	TGTGCCAGCAGCCAGAGGGGGGCCACCTACGAGCAGTACTTC
13	few	NA	TRBJ1-5	TRBV24-1	CATSEGAGQPQHF	TGTGCCACCAGTGAGGGGGCAGGTCAGCCCCAGCATTTT
16	NA	NA	TRBJ2-3	TRBV23-1	CASSPLGPQRRDTQYF	TGCGCCAGCAGTCCCCTTGGGCCCCAGAGGAGGGATACGCAGTATTTT
15	few	NA	TRBJ2-5	TRBV11-2	CASSHPGRTTRTQYF	TGTGCCAGCAGCCACCCGGGACGGACAACCCGGACCCAGTACTTC
16	few	NA	TRBJ2-1	TRBV28	CASSLGDANSYNEQFF	TGTGCCAGCAGTTTGGGGGACGCAAACTCCTACAATGAGCAGTTCTTC
15	medium-sized	TRBD2	TRBJ2-5	TRBV4-2	CASSPGTSGQETQYF	TGTGCCAGCAGCCCGGGGACTAGCGGCCAAGAGACCCAGTACTTC
14	NA	NA	TRBJ1-6	TRBV25-1	CASQTTGFNSPLHF	TGTGCCAGCCAAACCACCGGATTCAATTCACCCCTCCACTTT
16	NA	TRBD1	TRBJ1-5	TRBV20-1	CSARDPGTGDHQPQHF	TGCAGTGCTAGAGATCCCGGGACAGGGGACCATCAGCCCCAGCATTTT
18	NA	TRBD2	TRBJ2-5	TRBV4-2	CASSQEGTSGGGQETQYF	TGTGCCAGCAGCCAAGAGGGGACTAGCGGGGGGGGCCAAGAGACCCAGTACTTC
14	NA	NA	TRBJ2-1	TRBV6-4	CASSKGEGADEQFF	TGTGCCAGCAGCAAGGGGGAGGGCGCGGATGAGCAGTTCTTC
16	few	NA	TRBJ1-3	TRBV6-1	CASSLTVLDSGNTIYF	TGTGCCAGCAGTCTAACAGTCCTCGACTCTGGAAACACCATATATTTT
11	few	NA	TRBJ2-1	TRBV29-1	CSVEPGKTRFF	TGCAGCGTTGAACCAGGAAAGACGCGGTTCTTC
13	many	NA	TRBJ2-1	TRBV20-1	CSVVWGEPNEQFF	TGCAGTGTAGTCTGGGGGGAGCCCAATGAGCAGTTCTTC
14	NA	TRBD1	TRBJ2-7	TRBV27	CASRLRDRPYEQYF	TGTGCCAGCAGGCTCCGGGACAGACCCTACGAGCAGTACTTC
14	NA	NA	TRBJ2-1	TRBV11-2	CASSLVTGRNEQFF	TGTGCCAGCAGCTTAGTAACAGGGAGAAATGAGCAGTTCTTC
12	NA	NA	TRBJ2-7	TRBV2	CASRTGNYEQYF	TGTGCCAGCAGGACGGGGAACTACGAGCAGTACTTC
16	many	TRBD2	TRBJ2-7	TRBV4-3	CASSPGAGASSHEQYF	TGCGCCAGCAGCCCAGGAGCGGGGGCTTCTTCCCACGAGCAGTACTTC
14	many	TRBD1	TRBJ2-5	TRBV7-9	CASSVGQPQETQYF	TGTGCCAGCAGCGTGGGACAGCCCCAAGAGACCCAGTACTTC
16	NA	TRBD2	TRBJ2-3	TRBV25-1	CASSDRLAGETDTQYF	TGTGCCAGCAGTGACCGACTAGCGGGAGAGACAGATACGCAGTATTTT